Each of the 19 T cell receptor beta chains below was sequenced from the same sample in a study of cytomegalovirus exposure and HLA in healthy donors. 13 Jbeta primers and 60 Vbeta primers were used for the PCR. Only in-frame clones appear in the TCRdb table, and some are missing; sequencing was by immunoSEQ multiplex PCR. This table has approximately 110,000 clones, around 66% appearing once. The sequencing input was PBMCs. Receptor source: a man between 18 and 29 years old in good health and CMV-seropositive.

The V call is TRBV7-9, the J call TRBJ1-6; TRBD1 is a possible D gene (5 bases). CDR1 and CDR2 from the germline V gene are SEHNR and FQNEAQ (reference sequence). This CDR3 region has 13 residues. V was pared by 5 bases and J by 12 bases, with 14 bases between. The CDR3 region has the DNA TGTGCCAGCAGCATTGACAGCGCTAAACCCCTCCACTTT. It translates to CASSIDSAKPLHF.

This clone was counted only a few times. The CDR3 nucleotides are TGTGCCAGCAGCCATAGCGGGGGGACCACAGATACGCAGTATTTT. It is translated as CASSHSGGTTDTQYF. The chain links TRBV2 to TRBJ2-3; 10 bases align to TRBD2. Germline CDR1 SNHLY, CDR2 FYNNEI. The CDR3 runs 15 residues. V dropped 6 bases and J dropped 2; count of bases not matched to a gene: 5.

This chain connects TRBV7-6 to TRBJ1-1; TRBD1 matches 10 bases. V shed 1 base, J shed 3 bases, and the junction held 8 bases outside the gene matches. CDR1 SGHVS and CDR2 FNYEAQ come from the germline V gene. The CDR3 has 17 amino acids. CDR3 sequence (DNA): TGTGCCAGCAGCTTAGGACAGGGGGCTCGTCCGGACACTGAAGCTTTCTTT. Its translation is CASSLGQGARPDTEAFF. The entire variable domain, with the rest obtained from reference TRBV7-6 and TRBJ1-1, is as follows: GAGVSQSPRYKVTKRGQDVALRCDPISGHVSLYWYRQALGQGPEFLTYFNYEAQQDKSGLPNDRFSAERPEGSISTLTIQRTEQRDSAMYRCASSLGQGARPDTEAFFGQGTRLTVV.

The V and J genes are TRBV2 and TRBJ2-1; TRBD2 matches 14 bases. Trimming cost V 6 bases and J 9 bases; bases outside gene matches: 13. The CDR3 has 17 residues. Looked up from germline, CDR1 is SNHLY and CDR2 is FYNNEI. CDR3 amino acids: CASSSTSGGARGPEQFF. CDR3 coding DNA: TGTGCCAGCAGCTCGACTAGCGGGGGGGCCCGGGGCCCTGAGCAGTTCTTC. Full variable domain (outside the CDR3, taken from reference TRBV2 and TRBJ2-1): EPEVTQTPSHQVTQMGQEVILRCVPISNHLYFYWYRQILGQKVEFLVSFYNNEISEKSEIFDDQFSVERPDGSNFTLKIRSTKLEDSAMYFCASSSTSGGARGPEQFFGPGTRLTVL.

CDR3 loop: CASQTLETGSTEAFF. Here the CDR3 DNA reads TGTGCCAGTCAGACCCTCGAGACAGGGAGCACTGAAGCTTTCTTT. This chain links TRBV19 with TRBJ1-1; 7 bases are a match to TRBD1. The CDR3 runs to 15 residues. Germline CDR1 LNHDA, CDR2 SQIVND (reference sequence). After removal of 8 bases from V and 4 bases from J, the junction contained 13 bases not matched to a gene.

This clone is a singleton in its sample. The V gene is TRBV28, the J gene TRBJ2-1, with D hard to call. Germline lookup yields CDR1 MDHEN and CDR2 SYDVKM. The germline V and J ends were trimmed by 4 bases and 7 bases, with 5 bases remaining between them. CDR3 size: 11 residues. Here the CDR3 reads CASSYRNEQFF. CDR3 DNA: TGTGCCAGCAGTTATCGTAATGAGCAGTTCTTC.

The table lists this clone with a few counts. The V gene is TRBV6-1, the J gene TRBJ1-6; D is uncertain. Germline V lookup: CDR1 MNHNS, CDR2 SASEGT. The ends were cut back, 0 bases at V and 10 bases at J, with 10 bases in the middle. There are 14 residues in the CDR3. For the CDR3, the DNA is TGTGCCAGCAGTGAAGCCAGCGGGCGCTCACCCCTCCACTTT. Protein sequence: CASSEASGRSPLHF.

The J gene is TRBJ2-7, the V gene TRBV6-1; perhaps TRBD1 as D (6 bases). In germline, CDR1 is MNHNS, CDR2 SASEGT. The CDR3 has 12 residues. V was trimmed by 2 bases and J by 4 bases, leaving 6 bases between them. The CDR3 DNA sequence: TGTGCCAGCAGTGAACAGGGGTACGAGCAGTACTTC. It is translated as CASSEQGYEQYF.

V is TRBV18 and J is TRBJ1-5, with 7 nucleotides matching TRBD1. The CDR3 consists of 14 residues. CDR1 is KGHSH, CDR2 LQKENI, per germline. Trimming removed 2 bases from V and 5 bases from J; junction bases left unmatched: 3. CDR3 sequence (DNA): TGTGCCAGCTCACCATCCAGGGGGGATCAGCCCCAGCATTTT. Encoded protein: CASSPSRGDQPQHF. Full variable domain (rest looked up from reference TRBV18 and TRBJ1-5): NAGVMQNPRHLVRRRGQEARLRCSPMKGHSHVYWYRQLPEEGLKFMVYLQKENIIDESGMPKERFSAEFPKEGPSILRIQQVVRGDSAAYFCASSPSRGDQPQHFGDGTRLSIL.

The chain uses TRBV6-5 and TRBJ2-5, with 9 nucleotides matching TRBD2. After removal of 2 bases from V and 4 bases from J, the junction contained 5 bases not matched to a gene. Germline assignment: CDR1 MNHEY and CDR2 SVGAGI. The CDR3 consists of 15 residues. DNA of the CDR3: TGTGCCAGCAGTTACGGGACTAGCCGGGTAGAGACCCAGTACTTC. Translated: CASSYGTSRVETQYF.

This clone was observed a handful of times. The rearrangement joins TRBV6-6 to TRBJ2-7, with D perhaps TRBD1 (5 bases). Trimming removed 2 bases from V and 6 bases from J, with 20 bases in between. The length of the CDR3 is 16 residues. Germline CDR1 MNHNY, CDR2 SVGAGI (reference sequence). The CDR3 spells CASSYRVVGAAREQYF. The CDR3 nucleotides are TGTGCCAGCAGTTACAGAGTGGTAGGGGCGGCCCGCGAGCAGTACTTC.

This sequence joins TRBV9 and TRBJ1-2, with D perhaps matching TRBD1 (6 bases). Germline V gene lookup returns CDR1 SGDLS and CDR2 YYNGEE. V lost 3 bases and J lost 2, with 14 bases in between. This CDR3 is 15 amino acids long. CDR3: CASSGSGGFNYGYTF. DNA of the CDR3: TGTGCCAGCAGCGGAAGCGGGGGCTTCAACTATGGCTACACCTTC. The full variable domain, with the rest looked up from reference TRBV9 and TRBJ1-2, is DSGVTQTPKHLITATGQRVTLRCSPRSGDLSVYWYQQSLDQGLQFLIQYYNGEERAKGNILERFSAQQFPDLHSELNLSSLELGDSALYFCASSGSGGFNYGYTFGSGTRLTVV.

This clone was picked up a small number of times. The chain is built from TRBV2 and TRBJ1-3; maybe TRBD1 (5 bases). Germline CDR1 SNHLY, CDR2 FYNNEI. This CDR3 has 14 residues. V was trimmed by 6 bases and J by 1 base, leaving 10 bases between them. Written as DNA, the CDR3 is TGTGCCAGCAGCGCGACAGATTCTGGAAACACCATATATTTT. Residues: CASSATDSGNTIYF.

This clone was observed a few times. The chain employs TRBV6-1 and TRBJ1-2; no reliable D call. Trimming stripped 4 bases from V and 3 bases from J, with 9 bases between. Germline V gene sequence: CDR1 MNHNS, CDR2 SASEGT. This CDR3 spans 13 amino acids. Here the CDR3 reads CASSVARDYGYTF. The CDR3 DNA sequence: TGTGCCAGCAGTGTGGCGAGGGACTATGGCTACACCTTC.

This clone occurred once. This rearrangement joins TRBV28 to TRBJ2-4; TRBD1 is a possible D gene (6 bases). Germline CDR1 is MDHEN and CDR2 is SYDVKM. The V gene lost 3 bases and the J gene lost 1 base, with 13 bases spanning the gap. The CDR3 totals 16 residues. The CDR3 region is CASSLTATGAKNIQYF. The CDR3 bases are TGTGCCAGCAGTTTGACCGCGACAGGTGCCAAAAACATTCAGTACTTC.

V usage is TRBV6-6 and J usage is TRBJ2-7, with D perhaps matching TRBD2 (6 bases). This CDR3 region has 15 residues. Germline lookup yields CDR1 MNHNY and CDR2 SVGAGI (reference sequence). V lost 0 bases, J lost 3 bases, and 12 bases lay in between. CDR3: CASSYSTSSLYEQYF. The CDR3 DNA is TGTGCCAGCAGTTACTCGACTAGTTCCCTCTACGAGCAGTACTTC.

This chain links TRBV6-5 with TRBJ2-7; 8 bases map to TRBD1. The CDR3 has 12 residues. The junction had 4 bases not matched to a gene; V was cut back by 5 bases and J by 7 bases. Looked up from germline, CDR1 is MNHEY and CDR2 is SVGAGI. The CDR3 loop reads CASSAGTGEQYF. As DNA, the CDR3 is TGTGCCAGCAGTGCCGGGACAGGTGAGCAGTACTTC.

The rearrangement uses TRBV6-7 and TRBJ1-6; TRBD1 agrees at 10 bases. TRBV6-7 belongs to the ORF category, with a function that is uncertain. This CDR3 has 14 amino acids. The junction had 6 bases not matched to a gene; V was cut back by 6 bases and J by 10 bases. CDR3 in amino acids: CASSPTGGWSPLHF. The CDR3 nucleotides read TGTGCCAGCAGCCCGACAGGGGGCTGGTCACCCCTCCACTTT.

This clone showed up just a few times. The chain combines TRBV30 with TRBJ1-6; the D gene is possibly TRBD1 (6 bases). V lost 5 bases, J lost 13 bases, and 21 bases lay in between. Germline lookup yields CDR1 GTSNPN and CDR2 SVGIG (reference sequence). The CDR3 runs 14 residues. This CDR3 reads CAWGIGQGIRPLHF. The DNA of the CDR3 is TGTGCCTGGGGGATTGGGCAGGGGATACGGCCCCTCCACTTT. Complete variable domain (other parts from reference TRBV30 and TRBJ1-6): SQTIHQWPATLVQPVGSPLSLECTVEGTSNPNLYWYRQAAGRGLQLLFYSVGIGQISSEVPQNLSASRPQDRQFILSSKKLLLSDSGFYLCAWGIGQGIRPLHFGNGTRLTVT.